This TCR beta chain was sequenced for a study of shared clonotypes between healthy human individuals (dated by TCRdb to about 2020). At the level of the whole study: A couple of women and three men aged 18 to 49 years were included in the cohort. For each donor, three plates each were used for CD4 naive and CD4 memory, two plates were used for CD8 naive, and one plate was used for CD8 memory. The study deeply sequenced blood TCR repertoires of five healthy adults to estimate repertoire size and the extent of clonotype sharing between individuals. To increase sequencing depth and limit assay-specific biases, TCR repertoire library preparation and sequencing were carried out by different laboratories using diverse techniques. Per donor, leukapheresis produced somewhere between about 0.8 and 9 billion PBMCs.

This clone was detected once. The antigen it binds to is not known. Base qualities are not provided; no much larger clone lies one nucleotide away. Broader findings and caveats from the paper: Naive subsets generally had larger estimated clonotype richness than memory subsets. Even with the large sequencing depth, rarefaction of the sorted-subset datasets indicated that sequencing was incomplete. Clonotypes shared by all four sorted-subset donors showed higher generation probabilities than non-shared clonotypes. Across four donors, about 5.2% of naive CD4, around 3.3% of naive CD8, approximately 2.5% of memory CD4, and under 0.45% of memory CD8 clonotypes were shared. The genetic and exposure-history diversity represented was limited by the small number of donors. Pairwise subsampling indicated that sequencing depth was expected to affect the degree of clonotype sharing among donors. Sampling was restricted to blood, and TCR repertoires in tissue are likely to differ from TCR repertoires in blood.

Donors were healthy HIV-negative adults with no recently reported acute infections or vaccinations. Every donor was a Caucasian adult living in Nashville, Tennessee, USA. CD4+ T cells were enriched by magnetic negative selection, after which naive cells were positively selected on CD45RA and the negative fraction was taken as the memory subset. After blood collection by leukapheresis, PBMCs were isolated using Ficoll-Histopaque density gradient centrifugation and then cryopreserved in the vapor phase of liquid nitrogen. Analytical flow cytometry was used to check the purity and quantity of every magnetically sorted T cell population. From each sorted fraction, genomic DNA was isolated and quantified by UV absorbance on a Nanodrop 2000c. TCR CDR3 regions were amplified from genomic DNA by multiplex PCR using the deep immunoSEQ assay. Extracted genomic DNA from each cell subset was spread evenly across all wells of several immunoSEQ 96-well plates, with each plate serving as a replicate. For sorted subsets, approximately 190 ng of genomic DNA, equivalent to some 33,000 T cell genomes, went into each replicate PCR. Purified libraries were quantified with a Qubit 3.0 fluorometer, sized on a Bioanalyzer 2100, and re-quantified with the KAPA Library Quantification kit. A separate single-read 150-cycle Illumina NextSeq 550 flow cell was used to sequence each immunoSEQ 96-well plate. Processing in the source paper ran as follows. Because the immunoSEQ output included only junctional sequences and no quality scores, the filtering could not be the same as the filtering used for full-length reads. Sequences were annotated with PyIR, a Python wrapper for IgBLAST v1.9, and V/J genes and CDR3 were assigned using IMGT germline references. Any read was removed if the V/J assignment was weak (E-value above 1e-6), the CDR3 was missing, or the read contained stop codons, out-of-frame junctions, or ambiguous translated residues. V3J clonotypes were defined by identical inferred V gene, J gene, and CDR3 amino acid sequence. Percentage overlap between repertoires was computed as shared unique clonotypes divided by the size of the smaller repertoire. Three approaches were used to assess repertoire richness: RTK rarefaction, the Chao1 estimator, and Recon v2.1 estimates of unobserved clonotypes. For all TCRbeta clonotypes obtained by the gDNA method from a few donors, generation probabilities were computed with OLGA. TCRdb provides this immuneACCESS table in a form limited to in-frame rearrangements. Some clones are lacking; in checked studies, under half of them reflect an unresolved V gene, and why the rest are absent is not known. That table gives V, J and clone size, and the DNA gave D and trimming. In all, the sample holds some 2.1 million clones, and 85% to 95% of those were seen once. Jointly, the top ten make up 0.13% of the sample.

This clonotype was obtained from a man younger than 35 in good health. Specimen: naive CD4+ T cells sorted from blood. The cell subset or site label, as the study defines it: CD45RA+ positively selected.

CDR3 protein: CASSLAGVGASNQPQHF. The DNA reads TGTGCCAGCAGCTTAGCCGGCGTAGGGGCTAGCAATCAGCCCCAGCATTTT. The chain couples TRBV7-9 to TRBJ1-5; tentative D gene TRBD1, with 5 bases matching. The V and J ends are trimmed by 0 bases and 0 bases, leaving 12 bases between them. Measured from the cysteine to the phenylalanine, the CDR3 is 17 residues long. Here the CDR3 DNA is all that survives: 51 bases in frame from base 1. From a lookup of the germline V gene (reference sequence), CDR1 and CDR2 are SEHNR and FQNEAQ.